The 22 T cell receptor beta chains below come from one sample, sequenced in a study of blood T cells in healthy people across ages. Primers used in a second PCR of roughly 7 to 11 cycles were a sample-barcoded 5' primer and a J-beta primer mix. One entry per CDR3 protein, called by TCRdb with MiXCR from the 5' RACE reads. The table shows under 950,000 distinct CDR3 sequences, with about a fifth occurring only once. Input material: blood. These receptors were taken from a man in his 70s in good health.

In the case of this clonotype: The germline gene is not matched at one end of the junction; a read error may be the cause. This CDR3 reads CASSLSPGQGFYSYTF. The CDR3 nucleotides are TGTGCCAGCAGTTTATCGCCCGGACAGGGTTTCTATAGCTACACCTTC. The gene calls are TRBV27 and TRBJ1-2; 8 nucleotides match TRBD1. This CDR3 spans 16 amino acids. Germline V CDR1 and CDR2: MNHEY, SMNVEV (reference sequence).

The rearrangement links TRBV30 to TRBJ2-5, with 8 bases fitting TRBD2. The J segment lost 1 base and the V segment lost 1 base, leaving 2 bases of the junction unmatched. CDR3 size: 14 residues. Germline V gene sequence: CDR1 GTSNPN, CDR2 SVGIG (reference sequence). The CDR3 region has the DNA TGTGCCTGGAGTGCGGGAGGGATCCAAGAGACCCAGTACTTC. Encoded protein: CAWSAGGIQETQYF.

This clonotype was counted only a few times. The chain uses TRBV5-5 and TRBJ1-2; maybe TRBD1 (5 bases). Germline V gene lookup returns CDR1 SGHKS and CDR2 YYEKEE (reference sequence). The CDR3 length is 17 residues. Deletions cut 4 bases from V and 2 bases from J, with 21 bases between. CDR3 in DNA: TGTGCCAGCAGCCTATCGACCCGGGACCTCCGCAACTATGGCTACACCTTC. Protein: CASSLSTRDLRNYGYTF.

This clonotype turned up a few times. One junction end disagrees with the germline gene, perhaps due to a read error. The chain recombines TRBV19 with TRBJ2-1; D uncertain. Germline V gene sequence: CDR1 LNHDA, CDR2 SQIVND (reference sequence). CDR3 length: 16 residues. In DNA form, the CDR3 reads TGTGCCAGTAAAATTACCGGCGCAGGCTCCTACAATGAGCAGTGCTTC. This encodes CASKITGAGSYNEQCF.

This clonotype was observed a handful of times. This chain joins TRBV7-2 and TRBJ2-1; no definite D call. Germline CDR1 is SGHTA and CDR2 is FQGNSA. The V end was cut by 4 bases, the J end by 2 bases, with 6 bases between. This CDR3 spans 13 amino acids. The DNA for the CDR3 is TGTGCCAGCAGCTCCCGGACCTACAATGAGCAGTTCTTC. Protein product: CASSSRTYNEQFF.

This rearrangement joins TRBV11-2 to TRBJ1-1; the D is unclear. This CDR3 has 13 amino acids. Trimming left V 5 bases short and J 3 bases short, with 10 bases between. The germline V gene encodes CDR1 SGHAT and CDR2 FQNNGV. The DNA of the CDR3 is TGTGCCAGCAGCCCAGCTGGGTACACTGAAGCTTTCTTT. The encoded protein is CASSPAGYTEAFF.

This clonotype was picked up many times. The germline gene is not matched at one end of the junction; a read error may be the cause. The V call is TRBV5-1, the J call TRBJ2-3, with 8 nucleotides matching TRBD2. The germline V gene has CDR1 SGHRS and CDR2 YFSETQ. The CDR3 is 12 residues long. CDR3: CASSLAGDTQYF. The CDR3 nucleotides read TGTGCCAGCAGCTTAGCGGGGGATACGCAGTATTTT. The whole variable domain, filled in from reference TRBV5-1 and TRBJ2-3, reads KAGVTQTPRYLIKTRGQQVTLSCSPISGHRSVSWYQQTPGQGLQFLFEYFSETQRNKGNFPGRFSGRQFSNSRSEMNVSTLELGDSALYLCASSLAGDTQYFGPGTRLTVL.

The chain combines TRBV7-8 with TRBJ2-5; TRBD2 might be the D (5 bases). Germline V gene sequence: CDR1 SGHVS, CDR2 FQNEAQ. Trimming took off 6 bases at V and 2 bases at J, with 10 bases between the two ends. The CDR3 totals 13 residues. CDR3 loop: CASSTGDQETQYF. The CDR3 region has the DNA TGTGCCAGCAGTACCGGGGATCAAGAGACCCAGTACTTC.

Concerning this clonotype: A read error may be the cause here, since a much bigger clone is one base away. This sequence joins TRBV5-1 and TRBJ2-1; 7 bases align to TRBD1. Germline CDR1 and CDR2: SGHRS and YFSETQ. The CDR3 has 15 amino acids. V shed 6 bases, J shed 5 bases, and the junction held 11 bases outside the gene matches. This CDR3 reads CASNKKTGMDNEQFF. CDR3 nucleotide sequence: TGCGCCAGCAACAAGAAGACAGGGATGGACAATGAGCAGTTCTTC. The variable domain in full, with the rest retrieved from reference TRBV5-1 and TRBJ2-1, is KAGVTQTPRYLIKTRGQQVTLSCSPISGHRSVSWYQQTPGQGLQFLFEYFSETQRNKGNFPGRFSGRQFSNSRSEMNVSTLELGDSALYLCASNKKTGMDNEQFFGPGTRLTVL.

This clonotype was detected a few times. The J gene is TRBJ1-6, the V gene TRBV5-5; 7 bases agree with TRBD1. The CDR3 has 15 residues. Germline V gene data show CDR1 as SGHKS and CDR2 as YYEKEE (reference sequence). Losses at the gene ends were 4 bases for V and 7 bases for J; bases not matched to a gene: 8. CDR3: CASSPGGTANSPLHF. Here the CDR3 DNA reads TGTGCCAGCAGCCCAGGGGGGACTGCGAATTCACCCCTCCACTTT.

This clonotype was picked up a small number of times. The chain couples TRBV12-3 or TRBV12-4 to TRBJ2-3; no clear D gene. The CDR3 loop spans 13 amino acids. Trimming left V 3 bases short and J 4 bases short, with 8 bases between. Here the CDR3 DNA reads TGTGCCAGCAGTTTGAGTGTCGCAGATACGCAGTATTTT. It encodes CASSLSVADTQYF.

About this clonotype itself: A much larger clone lies a single base off, so this may be a read error. DNA of the CDR3: TGTGCCAGCAGCTTGGACAGGAGCTCTGGAAACAACATATATTTT. It yields the protein CASSLDRSSGNNIYF. The chain couples TRBV7-9 to TRBJ1-3; 7 positions agree with TRBD1. CDR1 and CDR2 from the germline V gene are SEHNR and FQNEAQ (reference sequence). CDR3 length equals 15 residues.

This clonotype showed up just a few times. The V call is TRBV18, the J call TRBJ2-7, with D unclear. This CDR3 is 11 amino acids long. V lost 2 bases and J lost 6, with 5 bases in between. Germline V gives CDR1 KGHSH, CDR2 LQKENI. This chain's CDR3 is CASSPGGEQYF. The CDR3 nucleotides read TGTGCCAGCTCACCAGGTGGCGAGCAGTACTTC.

This clonotype was seen repeatedly, ten times or more. The chain has TRBV20-1 and TRBJ2-7, with D perhaps TRBD1 (5 bases). This CDR3 region has 15 residues. V dropped 1 base and J dropped 2 bases, with 15 bases sitting between them. Germline loops: CDR1 DFQATT, CDR2 SNEGSKA (reference sequence). The CDR3 is CSARGYQGKPYEQYF. The CDR3 nucleotides are TGCAGTGCTAGAGGGTATCAGGGAAAGCCCTACGAGCAGTACTTC.

The chain employs TRBV29-1 and TRBJ1-5, with 9 bases aligning to TRBD1. Germline CDR1 reads SQVTM; CDR2 reads ANQGSEA. This CDR3 has 12 amino acids. The V gene end was trimmed by 4 bases and the J gene end by 7 bases; junction bases not matched to a gene: 2. The CDR3 is CSVGDRAQPQHF. DNA for the CDR3: TGCAGCGTTGGGGACAGGGCGCAGCCCCAGCATTTT.

This clonotype showed up just a few times. The chain links TRBV29-1 to TRBJ1-5, with D perhaps matching TRBD1 (5 bases). In germline, CDR1 is SQVTM, CDR2 ANQGSEA. The CDR3 extends over 15 amino acids. Trimming shortened V by 4 bases and J by 0 bases, and 13 bases separated the two germline ends. The CDR3 coding sequence is TGCAGCGTTGCCGGGGCCGACAATAGCAATCAGCCCCAGCATTTT. Translation gives CSVAGADNSNQPQHF.

The V gene is TRBV5-1, the J gene TRBJ2-1; 7 bases are shared with TRBD2. CDR1 is SGHRS and CDR2 is YFSETQ in the germline V gene. The CDR3 loop spans 16 amino acids. J gave up 2 bases and V 0 bases, and 5 bases lay outside the gene matches. The chain's CDR3 is CASSLGLAAPYNEQFF. The CDR3 bases are TGCGCCAGCAGCTTGGGGCTAGCGGCACCCTACAATGAGCAGTTCTTC.

This chain uses TRBV28 with TRBJ2-7; maybe TRBD1 (6 bases). This CDR3 contains 15 residues. V was clipped by 2 bases and J by 7 bases, with 18 bases between them. Germline loops: CDR1 MDHEN, CDR2 SYDVKM. The CDR3 DNA follows: TGTGCCAGCAGTTTACAGGGGCTTCCACTACGGGAGCAGTACTTC. This gives the protein CASSLQGLPLREQYF.

The chain is built from TRBV18 and TRBJ2-3; 10 bases map to TRBD2. The CDR3 spans 17 residues. Germline CDR1 and CDR2: KGHSH and LQKENI. J lost 2 bases, V lost 2 bases, and 7 bases had no gene match. In DNA, the CDR3 is TGTGCCAGCTCACCAGTAGTAGCGGGGGGAACCACAGATACGCAGTATTTT. It is translated as CASSPVVAGGTTDTQYF. The full variable domain, in which reference TRBV18 and TRBJ2-3 provide the parts outside the CDR3, is NAGVMQNPRHLVRRRGQEARLRCSPMKGHSHVYWYRQLPEEGLKFMVYLQKENIIDESGMPKERFSAEFPKEGPSILRIQQVVRGDSAAYFCASSPVVAGGTTDTQYFGPGTRLTVL.

This chain links TRBV20-1 with TRBJ2-4, with 12 bases fitting TRBD2. CDR3 length: 18 amino acids. Germline CDR1 DFQATT, CDR2 SNEGSKA (reference sequence). V dropped 5 bases and J dropped 8; count of bases not matched to a gene: 19. The CDR3 protein is CSAPRLAGDMGLIDIQYF. Written as DNA, the CDR3 is TGCAGTGCTCCCCGACTAGCGGGAGACATGGGGCTGATAGACATTCAGTACTTC.

The chain combines TRBV6-2 or TRBV6-3 with TRBJ2-7; D remains unclear. In germline, CDR1 is MNHEY, CDR2 SVGEGT. The CDR3 is 15 amino acids. Trimming shortened V by 0 bases and J by 3 bases, and 12 bases separated the two germline ends. CDR3 nucleotides: TGTGCCAGCAGTTACTCTTCAGGACCCCACTACGAGCAGTACTTC. Translated: CASSYSSGPHYEQYF.

This clonotype was seen a handful of times. The chain employs TRBV4-2 and TRBJ2-3; D is unclear. Per germline, CDR1 LGHNA and CDR2 YNFKEQ. The V and J ends lost 8 bases and 3 bases respectively, with 15 bases between them. This CDR3 is 14 amino acids long. CDR3 residues: CASGEPRATDTQYF. CDR3 bases: TGTGCCAGCGGAGAACCCAGAGCAACAGATACGCAGTATTTT.